Shown below are 20 T cell receptor beta chains from a single sample sequenced in a study of blood T cell repertoires in COVID-19 (dated by TCRdb to the early 2020s). Libraries were constructed by the immunoSEQ multiplex PCR assay. TCRdb's version of the immuneACCESS table is confined to in-frame rearrangements and falls short of the full clone set. An unresolved V gene accounts for under half of the shortfall where checked; the remainder is of unknown origin. Present in this sample are roughly 160,000 clones, approximately 83% of which were seen just once. The ten most abundant clones make up 13% of the sample. The sample consisted of PBMCs or T cells enriched from blood (not recorded which). These receptor sequences come from a woman in her sixties who had recovered from COVID-19.

The rearrangement links TRBV27 to TRBJ1-6; perhaps TRBD1 as D (6 bases). CDR3 length: 17 amino acids. Germline CDR1 reads MNHEY; CDR2 reads SMNVEV (reference sequence). V lost 5 bases, J lost 6 bases, and 20 bases lay in between. In DNA, the CDR3 is TGTGCCAGCAGTACTCCGGCGGGGGGCCAGAGTAATTCACCCCTCCACTTT. Amino acid sequence: CASSTPAGGQSNSPLHF.

This chain links TRBV28 with TRBJ2-7, with TRBD2 identical over 10 bases. Germline trimming cut 2 bases from V and 3 bases from J; bases unmatched to any gene: 16. The CDR3 length is 19 residues. CDR1 and CDR2 (germline): MDHEN, SYDVKM. The CDR3 region has the DNA TGTGCCAGCAGTTTAGCGTCTAGCGGGAGTCCCCTCTTTATCTACGAGCAGTACTTC. This sequence encodes CASSLASSGSPLFIYEQYF.

This clone was detected only a few times. This chain uses TRBV6-6 with TRBJ1-1, with 7 bases fitting TRBD1. The CDR3 loop spans 14 amino acids. V shed 0 bases, J shed 7 bases, and the junction held 5 bases outside the gene matches. CDR1 is MNHNY and CDR2 is SVGAGI in the germline V gene (reference sequence). Written as DNA, the CDR3 is TGTGCCAGCAGTTACTCCCTTAACAGGGGTGAAGCTTTCTTT. This translates into CASSYSLNRGEAFF.

V is TRBV9 and J is TRBJ1-1; 7 bases fit TRBD1. V shed 3 bases and J 4 bases; nucleotides not matched to a gene: 9. The germline V gene has CDR1 SGDLS and CDR2 YYNGEE. The CDR3 has 15 amino acids. CDR3 protein: CASSDNSAGGTEAFF. Here the CDR3 DNA reads TGTGCCAGCAGCGACAACTCTGCAGGGGGCACTGAAGCTTTCTTT. Combining the CDR3 with reference TRBV9 and TRBJ1-1 gives the whole variable domain DSGVTQTPKHLITATGQRVTLRCSPRSGDLSVYWYQQSLDQGLQFLIQYYNGEERAKGNILERFSAQQFPDLHSELNLSSLELGDSALYFCASSDNSAGGTEAFFGQGTRLTVV.

V is TRBV3-1 (or the pseudogene TRBV3-2) and J is TRBJ1-1; 7 positions agree with TRBD1. V lost 5 bases and J lost 3; bases outside the gene matches: 3. The germline CDR1 and CDR2 sequences are LGHDT and YNNKEL (reference sequence). The CDR3 sequence is 13 residues long. This chain's CDR3 is CASSIDRDTEAFF. DNA of the CDR3: TGTGCCAGCAGCATTGACAGGGACACTGAAGCTTTCTTT.

The J gene is TRBJ1-2, the V gene TRBV3-1 (or the pseudogene TRBV3-2); 7 bases agree with TRBD1. CDR1 and CDR2 (germline): LGHDT, YNNKEL (reference sequence). This CDR3 region has 16 residues. V shed 4 bases and J 3 bases; nucleotides not matched to a gene: 11. In DNA form, the CDR3 reads TGTGCCAGCAGCCCTTGGGACCGGGACAGTGACTATGGCTACACCTTC. Amino acid sequence: CASSPWDRDSDYGYTF.

The rearrangement links TRBV11-2 to TRBJ2-2, with D perhaps TRBD2 (6 bases). With 11 bases removed from V and 6 bases from J, the gap between germline ends came to 19 bases. CDR1 is SGHAT, CDR2 FQNNGV, per germline. The CDR3 has 14 residues. CDR3 sequence (DNA): TGTGCCGGCAAGCGGGTTAACTCGGCCGGGGAGCTGTTTTTT. Translation: CAGKRVNSAGELFF. Variable domain in full (rest from reference TRBV11-2 and TRBJ2-2): EAGVAQSPRYKIIEKRQSVAFWCNPISGHATLYWYQQILGQGPKLLIQFQNNGVVDDSQLPKDRFSAERLKGVDSTLKIQPAKLEDSAVYLCAGKRVNSAGELFFGEGSRLTVL.

In DNA form, the CDR3 reads TGCGCCAGCAGTCCAGCGGGAGGCTTGGACGAGCAGTACTTC. As protein: CASSPAGGLDEQYF. The rearrangement joins TRBV5-1 to TRBJ2-7, with TRBD2 identical over 9 bases. There are 14 residues in the CDR3. Germline CDR1 reads SGHRS; CDR2 reads YFSETQ. The V segment lost 5 bases and the J segment 5 bases; nucleotides outside the gene matches: 8.

The chain is built from TRBV27 and TRBJ2-2, with TRBD1 identical over 9 bases. The CDR3 sequence is 16 residues long. Looked up from germline, CDR1 is MNHEY and CDR2 is SMNVEV (reference sequence). V shed 2 bases, J shed 0 bases, and the junction held 1 base outside the gene matches. The CDR3, as DNA: TGTGCCAGCAGTTTAGACAGGGGGGCGAACACCGGGGAGCTGTTTTTT. Translating it yields CASSLDRGANTGELFF.

The V and J genes are TRBV14 and TRBJ2-5; D remains ambiguous. The germline V gene has CDR1 SGHDN and CDR2 FVKESK. The CDR3 is 15 residues long. V was cut by 1 base and J by 4 bases, with 13 bases left in between. The CDR3: CASSQGSVWRETQYF. The CDR3 nucleotides read TGTGCCAGCAGCCAAGGGTCCGTGTGGAGAGAGACCCAGTACTTC.

CDR3: CASSPQQATGLYEQYF. CDR3 DNA: TGTGCCAGCAGCCCCCAACAGGCCACAGGCCTCTACGAGCAGTACTTC. The J gene is TRBJ2-7, the V gene TRBV11-1, with D perhaps TRBD1 (5 bases). Looked up from germline, CDR1 is SGHAT and CDR2 is FQDESV (reference sequence). V was pared by 5 bases and J by 3 bases, with 20 bases between. The CDR3 spans 16 residues.

This clone was recorded once. The rearrangement links TRBV7-2 to TRBJ2-7; the D gene is possibly TRBD1 (5 bases). The CDR3 is made up of 13 amino acids. The V and J ends lost 4 bases and 6 bases respectively, with 13 bases between them. Germline V gene data show CDR1 as SGHTA and CDR2 as FQGNSA. The CDR3 is CASSSHLRGEQYF. Here the CDR3 DNA reads TGTGCCAGCAGCTCCCATTTAAGGGGCGAGCAGTACTTC.

The J gene is TRBJ1-6, the V gene TRBV19; the D is unclear. Germline CDR1 and CDR2: LNHDA and SQIVND (reference sequence). V was cut by 2 bases and J by 7 bases, with 9 bases left in between. This CDR3 is 14 amino acids long. In DNA form, the CDR3 reads TGTGCCAGTAGTATACCCGTCGAGAATTCACCCCTCCACTTT. It is translated as CASSIPVENSPLHF.

The CDR3 protein is CASSLERGDEAFF. CDR3 nucleotide sequence: TGTGCCAGCAGCTTGGAACGGGGTGATGAAGCTTTCTTT. The V and J genes are TRBV5-4 and TRBJ1-1; D remains ambiguous. The germline V gene encodes CDR1 SGHNT and CDR2 YYREEE (reference sequence). V was clipped by 0 bases and J by 7 bases, with 10 bases between them. This CDR3 has 13 residues.

The chain has TRBV7-3 and TRBJ1-4; perhaps TRBD1 as D (5 bases). This CDR3 comprises 15 residues. Germline V gene lookup returns CDR1 SGHTA and CDR2 FQGTGA. V lost 5 bases and J lost 4, with 14 bases in between. CDR3 sequence reads: CASSAQGGLNEKLFF. The DNA of the CDR3 is TGTGCCAGCAGCGCCCAGGGAGGCCTTAATGAAAAACTGTTTTTT.

A word on this clone: At the DNA level, this CDR3 is encoded by other sequences in the same sample as well. The chain is built from TRBV30 and TRBJ2-5; D remains ambiguous. CDR1 and CDR2 from the germline V gene are GTSNPN and SVGIG (reference sequence). Trimming removed 3 bases at V and 1 base at J, with 6 bases between. The CDR3 extends over 12 amino acids. Here the CDR3 reads CAWSSSQETQYF. The DNA of the CDR3 is TGTGCCTGGAGCTCGTCCCAAGAGACCCAGTACTTC.

This rearrangement joins TRBV7-6 to TRBJ2-2, with unresolved D. CDR1 SGHVS and CDR2 FNYEAQ come from the germline V gene. The CDR3 length is 14 residues. Trimming removed 7 bases at V and 4 bases at J, with 13 bases between. The CDR3 region has the DNA TGTGCCAGCACCCACGCGAGGTCCACCGGGGAGCTGTTTTTT. Its translation is CASTHARSTGELFF.

This clone was seen a few times. The V call is TRBV12-3 or TRBV12-4, the J call TRBJ1-2; D is uncertain. The CDR3 sequence is 12 residues long. V dropped 6 bases and J dropped 14 bases, with 19 bases sitting between them. CDR3 coding DNA: TGTGCCAGCAGCCCCCTGGGGAGTTTAAAAACCTTC. Encoded protein: CASSPLGSLKTF.

Concerning this clone: Other DNA sequences in this specimen translate into the identical CDR3. The rearrangement joins TRBV7-9 to TRBJ2-2, with TRBD1 matching over 8 bases. The CDR3 spans 15 residues. CDR1 and CDR2 (germline): SEHNR, FQNEAQ (reference sequence). The J segment lost 1 base and the V segment lost 5 bases, leaving 3 bases of the junction unmatched. This CDR3 reads CASSSGQGNTGELFF. The CDR3 bases are TGTGCCAGCAGCAGTGGACAGGGGAACACCGGGGAGCTGTTTTTT. Full variable domain (remainder filled in from reference TRBV7-9 and TRBJ2-2): DTGVSQNPRHKITKRGQNVTFRCDPISEHNRLYWYRQTLGQGPEFLTYFQNEAQLEKSRLLSDRFSAERPKGSFSTLEIQRTEQGDSAMYLCASSSGQGNTGELFFGEGSRLTVL.

This clone came up a few times. V gene TRBV6-4 combines with J gene TRBJ2-3, with TRBD2 matching 10 bases. The CDR3 extends over 16 amino acids. The germline gives CDR1 MRHNA, CDR2 SNTAGT. V was pared by 3 bases and J by 3 bases, with 6 bases of the junction left unmatched. In DNA form, the CDR3 reads TGTGCCAGCAGTGAGCTAGCGGGGGCCCAAACAGATACGCAGTATTTT. Protein sequence: CASSELAGAQTDTQYF.